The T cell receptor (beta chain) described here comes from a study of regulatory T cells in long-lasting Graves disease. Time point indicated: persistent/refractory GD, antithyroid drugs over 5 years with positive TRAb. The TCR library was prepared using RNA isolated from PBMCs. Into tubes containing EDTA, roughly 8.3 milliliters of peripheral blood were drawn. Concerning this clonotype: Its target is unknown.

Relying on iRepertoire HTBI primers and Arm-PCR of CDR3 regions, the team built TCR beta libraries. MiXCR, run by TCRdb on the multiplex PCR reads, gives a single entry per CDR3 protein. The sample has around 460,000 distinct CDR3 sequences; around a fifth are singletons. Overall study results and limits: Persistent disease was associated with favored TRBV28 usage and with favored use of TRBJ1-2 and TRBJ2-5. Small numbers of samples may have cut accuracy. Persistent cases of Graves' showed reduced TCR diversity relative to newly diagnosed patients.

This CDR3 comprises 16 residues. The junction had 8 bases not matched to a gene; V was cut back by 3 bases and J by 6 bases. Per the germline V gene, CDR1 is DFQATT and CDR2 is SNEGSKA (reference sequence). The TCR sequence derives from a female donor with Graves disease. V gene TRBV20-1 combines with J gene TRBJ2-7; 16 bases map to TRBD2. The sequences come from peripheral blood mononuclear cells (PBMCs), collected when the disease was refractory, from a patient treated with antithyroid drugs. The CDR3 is CSASPGTSGRASEQYF. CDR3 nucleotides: TGCAGTGCTAGCCCTGGGACTAGCGGGAGGGCCAGCGAGCAGTACTTC.